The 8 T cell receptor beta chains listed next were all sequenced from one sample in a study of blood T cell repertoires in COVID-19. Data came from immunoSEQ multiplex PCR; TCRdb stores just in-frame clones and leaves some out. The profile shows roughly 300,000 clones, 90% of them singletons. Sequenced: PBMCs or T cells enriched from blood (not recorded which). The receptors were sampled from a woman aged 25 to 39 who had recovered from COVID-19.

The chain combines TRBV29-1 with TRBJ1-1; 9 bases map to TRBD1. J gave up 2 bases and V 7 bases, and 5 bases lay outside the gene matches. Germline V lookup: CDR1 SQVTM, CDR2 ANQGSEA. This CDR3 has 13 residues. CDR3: CSAQGQGNTEAFF. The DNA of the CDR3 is TGCAGCGCCCAGGGACAGGGAAACACTGAAGCTTTCTTT.

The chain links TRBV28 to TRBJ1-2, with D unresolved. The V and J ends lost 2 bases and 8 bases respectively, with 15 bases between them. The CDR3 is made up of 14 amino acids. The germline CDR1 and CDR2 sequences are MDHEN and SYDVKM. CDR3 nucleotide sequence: TGTGCCAGCAGTTTAGATCCGGCTGCTAGGGGCTACACCTTC. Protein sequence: CASSLDPAARGYTF.

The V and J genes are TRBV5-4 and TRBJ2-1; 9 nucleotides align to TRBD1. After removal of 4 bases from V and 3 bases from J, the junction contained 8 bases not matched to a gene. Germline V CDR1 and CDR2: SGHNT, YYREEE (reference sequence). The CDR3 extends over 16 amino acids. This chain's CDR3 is CASSGGTGFNYNEQFF. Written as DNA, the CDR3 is TGTGCCAGCAGCGGGGGGACAGGGTTTAACTACAATGAGCAGTTCTTC.

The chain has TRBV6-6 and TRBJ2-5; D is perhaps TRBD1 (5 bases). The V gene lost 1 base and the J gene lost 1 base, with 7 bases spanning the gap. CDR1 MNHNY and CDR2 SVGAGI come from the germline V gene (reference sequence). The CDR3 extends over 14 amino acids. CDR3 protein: CASSYYTGQETQYF. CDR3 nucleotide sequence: TGTGCCAGCAGTTACTATACAGGCCAAGAGACCCAGTACTTC.

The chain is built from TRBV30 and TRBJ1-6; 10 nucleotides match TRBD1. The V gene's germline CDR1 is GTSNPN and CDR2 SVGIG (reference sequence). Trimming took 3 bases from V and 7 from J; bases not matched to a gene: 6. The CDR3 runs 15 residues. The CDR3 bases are TGTGCCTGGAGCGCCATGGACAGGGGGAATTCACCCCTCCACTTT. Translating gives CAWSAMDRGNSPLHF.

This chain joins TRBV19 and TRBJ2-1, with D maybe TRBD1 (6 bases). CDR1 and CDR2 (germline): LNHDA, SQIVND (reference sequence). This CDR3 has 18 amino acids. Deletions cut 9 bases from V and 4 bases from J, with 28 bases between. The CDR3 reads CASVGVESLGARYNEQFF. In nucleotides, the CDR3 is TGTGCCAGCGTAGGGGTGGAGTCGTTGGGGGCTAGGTACAATGAGCAGTTCTTC.

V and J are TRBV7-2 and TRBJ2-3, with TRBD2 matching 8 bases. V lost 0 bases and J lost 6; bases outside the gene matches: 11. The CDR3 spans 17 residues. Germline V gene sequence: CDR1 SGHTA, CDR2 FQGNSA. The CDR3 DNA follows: TGTGCCAGCAGCTTAGCGCTCCAGCGGGAGATGGCGGATACGCAGTATTTT. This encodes CASSLALQREMADTQYF. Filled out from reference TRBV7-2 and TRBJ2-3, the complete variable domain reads GAGVSQSPSNKVTEKGKDVELRCDPISGHTALYWYRQSLGQGLEFLIYFQGNSAPDKSGLPSDRFSAERTGGSVSTLTIQRTQQEDSAVYLCASSLALQREMADTQYFGPGTRLTVL.

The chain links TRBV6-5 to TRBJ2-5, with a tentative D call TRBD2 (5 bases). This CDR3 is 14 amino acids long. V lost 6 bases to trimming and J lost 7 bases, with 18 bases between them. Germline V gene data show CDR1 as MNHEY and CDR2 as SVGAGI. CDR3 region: CASSPSAGPGTQYF. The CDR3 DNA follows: TGTGCCAGCAGCCCCTCGGCGGGTCCTGGGACCCAGTACTTC.